Each of the 8 T cell receptor beta chains below was sequenced from the same sample in a study of T-cell reconstitution after alpha-beta-depleted transplantation in children. It was with unique molecular identifiers that the TCRbeta library was prepared. TCRdb reanalysed the PCR reads using MiXCR and keeps one entry per CDR3 protein. The sample has 200,000 or so distinct CDR3 sequences, about 6% seen once. The specimen comprised PBMCs, sampled before TCRalphabeta/CD19-depleted stem cell transplant. The receptors come from a girl in the first two years of life with combined immunodeficiency, due to receive a stem cell transplant.

The sample holds many counts of this clonotype. CDR3 protein: CSARGLAVHNEQFF. The CDR3, as DNA: TGCAGTGCTAGAGGACTAGCCGTCCACAATGAGCAGTTCTTC. The chain uses TRBV20-1 and TRBJ2-1; 7 nucleotides match TRBD2. Germline V gene sequence: CDR1 DFQATT, CDR2 SNEGSKA (reference sequence). The ends lost 1 base at V and 5 bases at J; junction bases unmatched: 5. This CDR3 comprises 14 residues.

This clonotype was detected many times. V is TRBV29-1 and J is TRBJ1-5; D gene unclear. CDR3 length: 15 amino acids. The V gene lost 0 bases and the J gene lost 12 bases, with 21 bases spanning the gap. The V gene's germline CDR1 is SQVTM and CDR2 ANQGSEA. CDR3 DNA: TGCAGCGTTGAAGATACTGTGATTGGGTCCGGAGGCCAGCATTTT. Encoded protein: CSVEDTVIGSGGQHF.

There are a few counts of this clonotype. The gene calls are TRBV25-1 and TRBJ1-5; 10 bases map to TRBD1. The CDR3 spans 18 residues. Germline V lookup: CDR1 MGHDK, CDR2 SYGVNS. Trimming took 7 bases from V and 1 from J; bases not matched to a gene: 13. The CDR3 DNA sequence: TGTGCCAGCAATTCCGGGACAGGGGATTTTTCGAGCAATCAGCCCCAGCATTTT. Translated, it gives CASNSGTGDFSSNQPQHF.

At least ten counts were recorded for this clonotype. V usage is TRBV24-1 and J usage is TRBJ2-1; D might be TRBD1 (5 bases). V lost 0 bases and J 5 bases, leaving 7 bases between the germline ends. The CDR3 sequence is 14 residues long. Germline CDR1 and CDR2: KGHDR and SFDVKD. CDR3 protein: CATSDLGQNNEQFF. CDR3 in DNA: TGTGCCACCAGTGATTTGGGACAAAACAATGAGCAGTTCTTC.

This clonotype was picked up many times. This chain connects TRBV15 to TRBJ2-1; D is uncertain. Germline V lookup: CDR1 LNHNV, CDR2 YYDKDF (reference sequence). The CDR3 has 12 residues. V gave up 3 bases and J gave up 8 bases, with 8 bases separating them. The CDR3 DNA reads as TGTGCCACCAGCAGTACTCAGGATGAGCAGTTCTTC. Residues: CATSSTQDEQFF.

This clonotype has a handful of counts. The chain recombines TRBV24-1 with TRBJ2-3; TRBD2 agrees at 16 bases. J lost 2 bases, V lost 7 bases, and 5 bases had no gene match. The CDR3 sequence is 17 residues long. Germline CDR1 reads KGHDR; CDR2 reads SFDVKD. The CDR3 DNA sequence: TGTGCCACCAGCTCCGGGACTAGCGGGGGGGCCACAGATACGCAGTATTTT. This translates into CATSSGTSGGATDTQYF.

In its sample, this clonotype was seen a few times. CDR3 protein: CASSSPAGPRGNQPQHF. In DNA, the CDR3 is TGTGCCAGCAGCTCCCCCGCAGGGCCTCGGGGCAATCAGCCCCAGCATTTT. The chain employs TRBV12-3 or TRBV12-4 and TRBJ1-5; D might be TRBD1 (5 bases). The CDR3 is 17 residues long. The V end was cut by 6 bases, the J end by 2 bases, with 20 bases between.

This clonotype showed up many times. The gene calls are TRBV5-1 and TRBJ2-7; 12 bases match TRBD2. V was clipped by 4 bases and J by 1 base; unmatched bases: 3. The germline gives CDR1 SGHRS, CDR2 YFSETQ. The CDR3 length is 15 residues. CDR3 nucleotides: TGCGCCAGCAGCCGAGGACTAGCGGGGTCCTACGAGCAGTACTTC. This sequence encodes CASSRGLAGSYEQYF.